This T cell receptor (beta chain) is drawn from a study of a mutant IDH1 vaccine in newly diagnosed glioma. Overall study: Previous treatment comprised radiotherapy, temozolomide, or both, mostly both. Whole-study results and caveats: Researchers report vaccine-induced immune responses in approximately 93% of patients.

The assay was immunoSEQ multiplex PCR, and TCRdb's table has in-frame clones only and misses some. The data show approximately 61,000 clones, approximately 80% seen once. Per the germline V gene, CDR1 is KGHSH and CDR2 is LQKENI. V lost 5 bases and J 1 base, leaving 8 bases between the germline ends. The CDR3 consists of 13 residues. Time point described: week 11, during vaccination. Vaccination comprised doses that each held 300 ug of mutant IDH1 20-mer peptide, plus topical imiquimod. In the case of this clone: The antigen remains unidentified.

This clonotype originated in a man aged 50 to 60 with glioma. Sequences were derived from PBMCs, sampled from a glioma patient whose treatment included an IDH1 peptide vaccine. The V and J genes are TRBV18 and TRBJ1-1; D might be TRBD1 (5 bases). The CDR3 protein is CASSEGENTEAFF. The CDR3 bases are TGTGCCAGCTCAGAAGGGGAGAACACTGAAGCTTTCTTT.